This T cell receptor (beta chain) originates from a study of blood T cell repertoires in COVID-19. Turning to the study itself: Acute-phase and convalescent COVID-19 samples originated in the United States, Italy and Spain. The cDNA or gDNA used as material had been derived from T cells, B-cell-depleted T cells, or PBMCs.

V lost 4 bases and J lost 0, with 15 bases in between. From germline, CDR1 is MDHEN and CDR2 SYDVKM. The CDR3 runs 16 residues. In the authors' methods: Amplification of reference gene primers provided the estimated nucleated cell counts. TCRdb keeps only in-frame clones here, not all; method: immunoSEQ multiplex PCR. V and J calls and clone size come straight from that table; D and trimming were deduced from the DNA. The data contain about 230,000 clones, roughly 80% of them singletons. What was sequenced was peripheral blood. This TCR derives from a woman between 45 and 60 years old with acute or convalescent COVID-19. The chain joins TRBV28 to TRBJ1-2; D possibly corresponds to TRBD1 (5 bases). The CDR3 is CASSSRGNPANYGYTF. The CDR3 region has the DNA TGTGCCAGCAGTTCCCGGGGGAACCCAGCTAACTATGGCTACACCTTC.